This TCR beta chain was retrieved from a study of T cell repertoires in cytomegalovirus infection. Study-wide background: Shared public TCR beta signatures pointed to both CMV infection and a matching HLA type.

General study points: The ex vivo response was dominated by HLA-C-restricted CMV-specific TCR beta clonotypes. Identification of carriers of CMV plus the relevant HLA was achieved through cumulative public TCR beta family frequency.

TCRdb reanalysed the reads using MiXCR and keeps one entry per CDR3 protein. Found here are hundreds of thousands of distinct CDR3 sequences, roughly 26% of them singletons; the top ten hold around 8%. This clonotype has at least ten counts. Its antigen is unknown. The germline CDR1 and CDR2 sequences are MDHEN and SYDVKM. The V and J ends lost 7 bases and 2 bases respectively, with 17 bases between them. This CDR3 is 15 amino acids long. Sequencing was performed on CD8+ T cells from PBMCs. This TCR was recovered from a human donor in good health (CMV status not recorded). Some clones in this sample may be carry-over from other donors' samples. V usage is TRBV28 and J usage is TRBJ2-5; D is ambiguous. Here the CDR3 reads CASTLALGRQETQYF. CDR3 DNA sequence: TGTGCCAGCACCTTGGCCTTGGGTCGGCAAGAGACCCAGTACTTC.